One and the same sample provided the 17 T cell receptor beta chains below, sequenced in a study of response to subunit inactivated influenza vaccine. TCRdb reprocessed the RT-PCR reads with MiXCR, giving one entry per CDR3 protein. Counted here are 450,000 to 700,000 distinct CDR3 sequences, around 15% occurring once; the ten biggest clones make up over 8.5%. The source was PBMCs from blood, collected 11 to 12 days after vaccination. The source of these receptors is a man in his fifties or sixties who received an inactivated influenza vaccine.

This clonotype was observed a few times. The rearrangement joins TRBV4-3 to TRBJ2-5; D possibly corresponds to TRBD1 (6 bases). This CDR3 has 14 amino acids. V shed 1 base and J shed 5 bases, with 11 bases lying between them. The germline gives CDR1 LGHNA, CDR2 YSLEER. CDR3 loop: CASSQARGKETQYF. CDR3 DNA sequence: TGCGCCAGCAGCCAAGCAAGGGGGAAGGAGACCCAGTACTTC.

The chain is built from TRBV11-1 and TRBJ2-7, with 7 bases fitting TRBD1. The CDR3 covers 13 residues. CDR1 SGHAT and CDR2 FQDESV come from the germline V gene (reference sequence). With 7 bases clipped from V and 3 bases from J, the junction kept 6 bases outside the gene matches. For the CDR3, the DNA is TGTGCCAGCACCCGCGACAGGGACTACGAGCAGTACTTC. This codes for CASTRDRDYEQYF.

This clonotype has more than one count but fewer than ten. CDR3 sequence (DNA): TGTGCCAGCAGCCAAACAGGGCGCTACGAGCAGTACTTC. Translated, it gives CASSQTGRYEQYF. The V and J genes are TRBV14 and TRBJ2-7; maybe TRBD1 (6 bases). V shed 2 bases and J shed 3 bases, with 8 bases lying between them. Germline lookup yields CDR1 SGHDN and CDR2 FVKESK. This CDR3 is 13 amino acids long.

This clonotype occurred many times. The CDR3: CATSLWTGGLETQYF. The CDR3 DNA is TGTGCCACCAGCCTGTGGACAGGGGGCTTAGAGACCCAGTACTTC. This chain uses TRBV15 with TRBJ2-5; 11 bases line up with TRBD1. CDR1 LNHNV and CDR2 YYDKDF come from the germline V gene (reference sequence). The CDR3 spans 15 residues. V dropped 5 bases and J dropped 4; count of bases not matched to a gene: 6.

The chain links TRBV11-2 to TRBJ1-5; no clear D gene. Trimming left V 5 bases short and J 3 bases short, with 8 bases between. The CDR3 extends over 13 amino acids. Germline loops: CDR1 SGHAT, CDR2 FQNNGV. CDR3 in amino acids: CASSREFNQPQHF. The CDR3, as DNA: TGTGCCAGCAGCCGGGAGTTCAATCAGCCCCAGCATTTT.

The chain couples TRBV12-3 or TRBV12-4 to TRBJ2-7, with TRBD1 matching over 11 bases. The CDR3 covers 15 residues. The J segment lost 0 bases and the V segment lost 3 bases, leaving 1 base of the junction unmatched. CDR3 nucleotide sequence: TGTGCCAGCAGTTTCGGGACAGGGGGCTCCTACGAGCAGTACTTC. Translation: CASSFGTGGSYEQYF.

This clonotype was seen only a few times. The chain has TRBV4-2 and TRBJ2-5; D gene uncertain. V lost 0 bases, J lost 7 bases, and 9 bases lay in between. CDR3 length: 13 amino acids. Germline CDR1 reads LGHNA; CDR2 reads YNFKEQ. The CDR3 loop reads CASSQDVGGTQYF. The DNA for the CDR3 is TGTGCCAGCAGCCAAGATGTCGGTGGGACCCAGTACTTC.

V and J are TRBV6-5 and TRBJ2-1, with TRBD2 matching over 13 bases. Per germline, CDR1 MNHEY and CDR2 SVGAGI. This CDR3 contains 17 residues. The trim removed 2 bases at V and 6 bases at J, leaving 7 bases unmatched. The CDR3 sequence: CASSYPRLAGGPNEQFF. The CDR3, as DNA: TGTGCCAGCAGTTACCCCCGACTAGCGGGGGGTCCCAATGAGCAGTTCTTC.

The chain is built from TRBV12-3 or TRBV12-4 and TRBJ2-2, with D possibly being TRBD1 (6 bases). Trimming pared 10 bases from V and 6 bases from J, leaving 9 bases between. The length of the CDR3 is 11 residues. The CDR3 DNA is TGTGCCACGACAGGTTCCGGGGAGCTGTTTTTT. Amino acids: CATTGSGELFF.

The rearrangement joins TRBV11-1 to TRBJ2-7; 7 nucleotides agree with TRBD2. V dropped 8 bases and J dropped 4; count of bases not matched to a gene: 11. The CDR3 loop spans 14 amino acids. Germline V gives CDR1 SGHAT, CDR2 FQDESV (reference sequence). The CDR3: CASGPSGQTYEQYF. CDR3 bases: TGTGCCAGCGGACCTAGCGGCCAGACGTACGAGCAGTACTTC. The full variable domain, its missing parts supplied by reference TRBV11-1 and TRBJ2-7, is EAEVAQSPRYKITEKSQAVAFWCDPISGHATLYWYRQILGQGPELLVQFQDESVVDDSQLPKDRFSAERLKGVDSTLKIQPAELGDSAMYLCASGPSGQTYEQYFGPGTRLTVT.

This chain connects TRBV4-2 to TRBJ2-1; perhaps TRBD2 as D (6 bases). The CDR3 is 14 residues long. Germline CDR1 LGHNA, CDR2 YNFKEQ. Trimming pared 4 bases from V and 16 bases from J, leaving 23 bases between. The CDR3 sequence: CASSPQENRDSPFF. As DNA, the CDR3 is TGTGCCAGCAGCCCTCAAGAAAACCGGGACTCCCCTTTCTTC.

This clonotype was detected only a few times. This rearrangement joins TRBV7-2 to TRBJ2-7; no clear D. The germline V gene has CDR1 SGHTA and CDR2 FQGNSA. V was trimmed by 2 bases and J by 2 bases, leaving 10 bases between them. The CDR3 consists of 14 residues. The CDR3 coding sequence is TGTGCCAGCAGCTTATATCCGGATACCTACGAGCAGTACTTC. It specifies CASSLYPDTYEQYF.

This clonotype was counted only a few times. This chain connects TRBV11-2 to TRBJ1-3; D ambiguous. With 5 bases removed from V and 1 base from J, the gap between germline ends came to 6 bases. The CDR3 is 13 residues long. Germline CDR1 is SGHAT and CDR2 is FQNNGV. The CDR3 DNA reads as TGTGCCAGCAGCCGGGAGTCTGGAAACACCATATATTTT. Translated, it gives CASSRESGNTIYF.

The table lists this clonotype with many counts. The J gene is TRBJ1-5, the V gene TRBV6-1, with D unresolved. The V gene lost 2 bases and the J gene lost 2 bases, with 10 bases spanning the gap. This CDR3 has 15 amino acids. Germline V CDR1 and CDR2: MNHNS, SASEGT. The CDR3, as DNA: TGTGCCAGCAGTGAAAGGAAGATGGGCAATCAGCCCCAGCATTTT. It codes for CASSERKMGNQPQHF.

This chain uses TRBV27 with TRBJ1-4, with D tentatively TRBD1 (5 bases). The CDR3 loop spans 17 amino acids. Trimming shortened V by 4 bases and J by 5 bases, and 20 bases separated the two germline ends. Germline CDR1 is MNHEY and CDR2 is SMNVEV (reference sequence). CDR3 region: CASSSNLARGENEKLFF. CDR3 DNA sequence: TGTGCCAGCAGTTCGAACTTAGCGCGGGGCGAGAATGAAAAACTGTTTTTT.

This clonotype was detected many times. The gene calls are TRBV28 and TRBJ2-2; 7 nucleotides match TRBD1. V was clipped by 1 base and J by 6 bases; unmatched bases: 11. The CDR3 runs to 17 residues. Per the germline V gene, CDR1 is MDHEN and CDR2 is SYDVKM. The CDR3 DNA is TGTGCCAGCAGTTTATCTTGGGGACAGCGCTACTCCGGGGAGCTGTTTTTT. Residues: CASSLSWGQRYSGELFF. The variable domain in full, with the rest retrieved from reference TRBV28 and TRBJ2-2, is DVKVTQSSRYLVKRTGEKVFLECVQDMDHENMFWYRQDPGLGLRLIYFSYDVKMKEKGDIPEGYSVSREKKERFSLILESASTNQTSMYLCASSLSWGQRYSGELFFGEGSRLTVL.

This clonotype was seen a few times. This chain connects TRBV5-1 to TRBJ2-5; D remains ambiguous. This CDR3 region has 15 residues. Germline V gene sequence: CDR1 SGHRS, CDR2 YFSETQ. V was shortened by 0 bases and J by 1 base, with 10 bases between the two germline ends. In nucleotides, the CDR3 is TGCGCCAGCAGCTTGGCAGCCAGACCCCAAGAGACCCAGTACTTC. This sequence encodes CASSLAARPQETQYF. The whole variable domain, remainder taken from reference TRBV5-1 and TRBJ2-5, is KAGVTQTPRYLIKTRGQQVTLSCSPISGHRSVSWYQQTPGQGLQFLFEYFSETQRNKGNFPGRFSGRQFSNSRSEMNVSTLELGDSALYLCASSLAARPQETQYFGPGTRLLVL.